This T cell receptor (beta chain) emerged from a study of blood T cell repertoires in COVID-19 (dated by TCRdb to between 2020 and 2021). About the full investigation: Samples from collaborators originated in the United States, Italy and Spain and spanned both the acute and convalescent phases of COVID-19. The prospective study material was composed of cDNA or gDNA derived from T cells, B-cell-depleted T cells, or PBMCs. The dataset comprised deeply sampled blood TCRbeta repertoires from subjects exposed to, actively infected with, or recovered from COVID-19. The repertoires were released in a freely available public database intended as a resource for research on the immune response to SARS-CoV-2. The samples were drawn from two sources: the first 160 participants of the ongoing ImmuneRACE study, and 1,000 to 1,500 subjects contributed by 6 global collaborators. Sample metadata almost always included a de-identified subject ID, COVID-19 status, age in years and sex. Where available, HLA class I and class II types were obtained from metadata supplied by the sample provider rather than from assay-based typing. Study-level results and caveats: The quantity of clinical and demographic metadata differed by source and by participant and was supplied without curation.

TCRbeta CDR3 regions were amplified from genomic DNA by means of the immunoSEQ Assay, a bias-controlled multiplex PCR. In the authors' own workflow: Within the assay, amplification of reference gene primers was used to estimate how many nucleated cells each sample contained. Sequence reads were collapsed and filtered to measure the absolute abundance of every unique TCRbeta CDR3 rearrangement. For each sample, productive Simpson clonality was calculated as the square root of Simpson's diversity index across productive rearrangements. The table was pulled from immuneACCESS by TCRdb, which kept in-frame rearrangements only. Such tables lose some clones; where checked, under half of the loss comes from unresolved V genes, and the rest has no known cause. V and J calls and clone size are those listed in that table; D and trimming were worked out from the DNA. This sample is represented by some 200,000 clones; 80% to 85% of them were singletons. 5.2% of the sample goes to the ten largest clones.

In Seattle, one collaborating source enrolled patients while the infection was active and tracked those patients longitudinally over the course of disease. Collaborating institutions collected whole blood in K2EDTA tubes following their own protocols. For TCRbeta analysis, collaborators shipped samples as frozen whole blood, isolated PBMCs, or DNA extracted from either of those sample types. Including cysteine and phenylalanine, the CDR3 has 13 amino acids. CDR3 DNA only is kept here, 39 bases in frame from base 1. From the germline V gene, CDR1 is SGDLS and CDR2 is YYNGEE. Relative to germline, V is missing 5 bases and J is missing 3 bases, with 1 base of the junction outside any gene match. To note about this clone: The clone's antigen remains unknown. The sample holds no much larger clone one base away, and base qualities are not on file.

This TCR was recovered from a woman aged 70-85 years with COVID-19, enrolled during active disease. Here the chain combines TRBV9 and TRBJ2-2; 7 central bases correspond to TRBD1. Sequenced: peripheral blood. The DNA sequence follows: TGTGCCAGCAGTGGACAGGACACCGGGGAGCTGTTTTTT. Its protein product is CASSGQDTGELFF.